This T cell receptor beta chain originates from a study of T-cell memory formation after mild COVID-19. In this sample, this clonotype turned up a few times. What it binds is not known. cDNA libraries for TCR alpha and TCR beta, carrying sample barcodes and UMIs, came from 5'RACE with constant-segment primers. TCRdb used MiXCR to reprocess the 5' RACE reads, holding one entry per CDR3 protein. There are some 150,000 distinct CDR3 sequences in the sample; over 6% occur only once, and about 1.9% lies in the top ten. Germline CDR1 SGDLS, CDR2 YYNGEE. V lost 3 bases and J lost 1, with 7 bases in between. The CDR3 sequence is 14 residues long. Points from the study as a whole: Largely, contracting CD4+ clones fell within CM and EM, and contracting CD8+ clones within EMRA. CD4+ bias marked clones expanding day 15 to 37, unlike balanced contracting clones.

The sequence derives from an adult woman who had mild COVID-19 (a few samples of this study predate the infection). Cell type and time point are not known. The sample consisted of PBMCs or a T cell subset sorted from them (not recorded which). This chain connects TRBV9 to TRBJ2-2; no firm D call. The CDR3 protein is CASSARVNTGELFF. Written as DNA, the CDR3 is TGTGCCAGCAGCGCCCGGGTGAACACCGGGGAGCTGTTTTTT.